The 23 T cell receptor beta chains in this list originate from one sample, sequenced in a study of T cell clonality in common variable immunodeficiency. TCRdb's copy holds only in-frame clones and misses some; the assay was immunoSEQ multiplex PCR. In total the sample includes about 52,000 clones, none of them seen once. The sample comprised peripheral blood mononuclear cells. The receptors stem from a person aged 18 to 70 in good health.

This clone was picked up many times. The read falls 3 residues short of the CDR3 end, and the missing part is taken from the germline J gene. The genes are TRBV20-1 and TRBJ2-2; TRBD2 is a possible D gene (6 bases). The CDR3 has 12 amino acids. Germline V gene lookup returns CDR1 DFQATT and CDR2 SNEGSKA (reference sequence). The V gene lost 4 bases and the J gene lost 4 bases, with 7 bases spanning the gap. The part of the CDR3 DNA that was read is TGCAGTGCTACCGGGGGCACCGGGGAG. This sequence encodes CSATGGTGE. In full, the CDR3 is CSATGGTGELFF.

At least ten counts were recorded for this clone. The sequenced fragment ends 3 residues before the CDR3 boundary, so the rest is inferred from the germline J gene. The chain combines TRBV2 with TRBJ1-1, with a possible D match to TRBD1 (5 bases). V was trimmed by 3 bases and J by 1 base, leaving 21 bases between them. The CDR3 length is 18 residues. Germline V gene lookup returns CDR1 SNHLY and CDR2 FYNNEI. The CDR3 loop is CASSEAAFRTDRNTEAFF. The sequenced part of the CDR3 DNA is TGTGCCAGCAGTGAGGCGGCGTTTCGAACCGACAGGAACACTGAA.

This clone was recorded at least ten times. With the read ending 3 residues before the CDR3 end, the germline J gene is used to fill in that end. This sample includes further DNA sequences coding for the same CDR3. This sequence joins TRBV13 and TRBJ2-3, with D possibly TRBD1 on 6 matching bases. CDR1 is PRHDT and CDR2 is FYEKMQ in the germline V gene (reference sequence). Trimming cost V 0 bases and J 3 bases, with 13 bases left between them. The CDR3 length is 16 residues. The CDR3 bases that were read are TGTGCCAGCAGCTTAGGCCTAACAGGGTCTACAGATACG. Protein: CASSLGLTGSTDT. From start to end, the CDR3 is CASSLGLTGSTDTQYF.

By sample share, this clone is medium-sized (0.01 to 0.1%). The CDR3 is cut off 3 residues early in the read; its end comes from the germline J gene. V gene TRBV6-2 or TRBV6-3 combines with J gene TRBJ2-4; TRBD1 aligns across 8 bases. CDR1 is MNHEY and CDR2 is SVGEGT in the germline V gene. Trimming removed 6 bases from V and 7 bases from J; junction bases left unmatched: 5. CDR3 length: 13 amino acids. The CDR3: CASRAQGANIQYF. Incomplete CDR3 DNA: TGTGCCAGCAGAGCCCAGGGGGCCAACATT.

This clone was seen repeatedly, ten times or more. The CDR3 end falls 3 residues outside the read, so it is completed with the germline J gene. This chain connects TRBV5-4 to TRBJ2-5; 7 bases agree with TRBD1. This CDR3 has 14 amino acids. Unmatched junction bases numbered 0, after V lost 0 bases and J lost 1 base. From germline, CDR1 is SGHNT and CDR2 YYREEE (reference sequence). CDR3 bases read: TGTGCCAGCAGCTTGGGGGACAGCCAAGAGACC. This sequence encodes CASSLGDSQET. The whole CDR3 is CASSLGDSQETQYF.

This clone was picked up many times. The read ends 3 residues before the CDR3 terminus; that terminus is restored from the germline J gene. V usage is TRBV12-3 or TRBV12-4 and J usage is TRBJ2-2; TRBD1 matches at 9 bases. The CDR3 runs to 16 residues. J gave up 5 bases and V 6 bases, and 10 bases lay outside the gene matches. The CDR3 sequence: CASRPGTGRGTGELFF. CDR3 DNA, as far as it was read: TGTGCCAGCAGGCCCGGGACAGGGAGGGGGACCGGGGAG.

By proportion, this clone is medium-sized. The DNA read from the CDR3 is TGTGCCAGCAGCCTCCGAGGGGTTAATGAAAAA. The encoded protein is CASSLRGVNEK. The full-length CDR3 reads as CASSLRGVNEKLFF. The chain joins TRBV5-6 to TRBJ1-4, with a tentative D call TRBD1 (5 bases). The read ends 3 residues early relative to the CDR3; the germline J gene fills the gap. V was trimmed by 4 bases and J by 4 bases, leaving 11 bases between them. This CDR3 contains 14 residues. Looked up from germline, CDR1 is SGHDT and CDR2 is YYEEEE.

Many counts were recorded for this clone. The CDR3 is cut off 3 residues early in the read; its end comes from the germline J gene. The genes are TRBV4-1 and TRBJ1-1; 7 positions match TRBD1. The junction had 11 bases not matched to a gene; V was cut back by 2 bases and J by 2 bases. Germline CDR1 and CDR2: MGHRA and YSYEKL. The CDR3 has 17 residues. The CDR3 DNA, read in part, is TGCGCCAGCAGCCAAATTATTATGGACAGGAGCAACACTGAA. Protein product: CASSQIIMDRSNTE. The whole CDR3 protein is CASSQIIMDRSNTEAFF.

This clone was observed many times. Relative to the germline gene, one junction end is altered; a read error may explain this. The read ends 3 residues before the CDR3 terminus; that terminus is restored from the germline J gene. The chain carries TRBV4-2 and TRBJ1-4; D remains ambiguous. Germline V gene data show CDR1 as LGHNA and CDR2 as YNFKEQ. The CDR3 consists of 13 residues. The covered CDR3 bases are TGCGCCAGCAGCCCCCCGCCGGGGGAAAAA. As protein: CASSPPPGEK. The entire CDR3 protein reads CASSPPPGEKLFF.

This clone was seen only a few times. The CDR3 goes on 3 residues after the read ends, and that part is filled in from the germline J gene. V gene TRBV6-2 or TRBV6-3 combines with J gene TRBJ2-7; weak D call: TRBD1 (6 bases). This CDR3 has 17 residues. The V end lost 4 bases, the J end lost 5 bases, and 24 bases lay between the germline ends. Germline V gives CDR1 MNHEY, CDR2 SVGEGT. The sequenced CDR3 bases are TGTGCCAGCAGTTTCATACCACTACAGGGTCCCACCCACGAG. Residues: CASSFIPLQGPTHE. The full-length CDR3 reads as CASSFIPLQGPTHEQYF.

This clone came up many times. Coverage ceases 3 residues before the CDR3 finishes, and the germline J gene fills in the end. The chain employs TRBV6-2 or TRBV6-3 and TRBJ2-7; 10 bases align to TRBD1. CDR1 is MNHEY and CDR2 is SVGEGT in the germline V gene. V shed 6 bases and J 5 bases; nucleotides not matched to a gene: 10. The CDR3 spans 15 residues. The chain's CDR3 is CASSIHRDRGHEQYF. Partial CDR3 DNA: TGTGCCAGCAGCATACACCGGGACAGGGGACACGAG.

This clone was seen repeatedly, ten times or more. Sequencing ends 3 residues short of the CDR3 end; the germline J gene provides the rest. V is TRBV7-2 and J is TRBJ2-1; TRBD1 matches 7 bases. V was pared by 5 bases and J by 3 bases, with 4 bases of the junction left unmatched. Germline V gene sequence: CDR1 SGHTA, CDR2 FQGNSA. CDR3 size: 14 residues. The sequenced CDR3 bases are TGTGCCAGCAGCGTACCAGGGGGCTACAATGAG. Translation: CASSVPGGYNE. The entire CDR3 protein reads CASSVPGGYNEQFF.

In its sample, this clone was seen many times. The read ends 3 residues shy of where the CDR3 ends; the end is completed using the germline J gene. This chain uses TRBV20-1 with TRBJ2-1, with 13 bases lining up with TRBD2. Germline lookup yields CDR1 DFQATT and CDR2 SNEGSKA (reference sequence). This CDR3 is built from 14 residues. The V segment lost 6 bases and the J segment 2 bases; nucleotides outside the gene matches: 1. The part of the CDR3 DNA that was read is TGCAGTGCCGGGACTAGCGGGGCCTACAATGAG. Encoded protein: CSAGTSGAYNE. The complete CDR3 reads CSAGTSGAYNEQFF.

This clone was counted many times. CDR3 protein: CASSPGLNTGELFF. The part of the CDR3 DNA that was read is TGTGCCAGTAGTCCCGGACTTAACACCGGGGAG. The chain carries TRBV19 and TRBJ2-2; D is perhaps TRBD2 (5 bases). The DNA ends 3 residues before the CDR3 does, and the rest of the CDR3 is filled in from the germline J gene. The CDR3 runs to 14 residues. Germline CDR1 and CDR2: LNHDA and SQIVND (reference sequence). Trimming left V 5 bases short and J 2 bases short, with 9 bases between.

Comments on this clone: The CDR3 extends 3 residues past the end of the read, so its final part is completed from the germline J gene. J is TRBJ1-1 and V is TRBV7-9, with 12 bases matching TRBD1. The CDR3 consists of 14 residues. J lost 5 bases, V lost 5 bases, and 3 bases had no gene match. Germline CDR1 is SEHNR and CDR2 is FQNEAQ (reference sequence). This chain's CDR3 is CASSLGQGATEAFF. The CDR3 bases that were read are TGTGCCAGCAGCCTGGGACAGGGGGCGACTGAA.

The table lists this clone with many counts. Read coverage stops 3 residues before the CDR3 terminus; the germline J gene supplies the remainder. J is TRBJ2-4 and V is TRBV20-1, with TRBD2 matching 12 bases. V was clipped by 4 bases and J by 9 bases; unmatched bases: 10. Germline V gene data show CDR1 as DFQATT and CDR2 as SNEGSKA (reference sequence). The CDR3 is made up of 15 amino acids. Incomplete CDR3 DNA: TGCAGTGCTACCCGACTAGCGGGAGTTAAAGGCATT. Its protein is CSATRLAGVKGI. The full CDR3 is CSATRLAGVKGIQYF.

This clone was observed at least ten times. Coverage ceases 3 residues before the CDR3 finishes, and the germline J gene fills in the end. This chain uses TRBV19 with TRBJ1-5; D not resolved. V gave up 7 bases and J gave up 9 bases, with 16 bases separating them. This CDR3 is 13 amino acids long. Germline loops: CDR1 LNHDA, CDR2 SQIVND (reference sequence). CDR3 DNA (partial): TGTGCCAGTAAAGACAACAGTTTAATGCCC. Translation: CASKDNSLMP. The whole CDR3 sequence reads CASKDNSLMPQHF.

This clone was recorded at least ten times. The sequence runs out 3 residues before the end of the CDR3; the remainder is reconstructed from the germline J gene. V usage is TRBV7-2 and J usage is TRBJ2-7; TRBD1 matches at 11 bases. Trimming removed 3 bases from V and 4 bases from J; junction bases left unmatched: 5. Germline CDR1 reads SGHTA; CDR2 reads FQGNSA. The CDR3 contains 15 residues. CDR3 bases read: TGTGCCAGCAGCTTTTCCGGGACAGGGGGGTACGAG. Translated, it gives CASSFSGTGGYE. The entire CDR3 is CASSFSGTGGYEQYF.

This clone has ten or more counts. The CDR3 end lies 3 residues beyond the end of the read and is filled in from the germline J gene. The chain uses TRBV6-2 or TRBV6-3 and TRBJ2-6; D unclear. The CDR3 is made up of 15 amino acids. Per germline, CDR1 MNHEY and CDR2 SVGEGT. The V end was cut by 0 bases, the J end by 1 base, with 4 bases between. The covered CDR3 bases are TGTGCCAGCAGTTACTCAGGGTCTGGGGCCAACGTC. As protein: CASSYSGSGANV. The entire CDR3 is CASSYSGSGANVLTF.

This clone appeared many times. The read stops 3 residues short of the end of the CDR3; the missing end is completed from the germline J gene. The genes are TRBV20-1 and TRBJ1-2; D perhaps matches TRBD1 (5 bases). Germline V gives CDR1 DFQATT, CDR2 SNEGSKA (reference sequence). CDR3 length: 13 amino acids. Trimming stripped 0 bases from V and 3 bases from J, with 8 bases between. The part of the CDR3 DNA that was read is TGCAGTGCTAGAGAGGGGGGGGACTATGGC. Translating gives CSAREGGDYG. The whole CDR3 sequence reads CSAREGGDYGYTF.

This clone has at least ten counts. The read ends 3 residues early relative to the CDR3; the germline J gene fills the gap. The rearrangement uses TRBV5-6 and TRBJ1-1; 9 nucleotides match TRBD1. CDR3 length equals 15 residues. Losses at the gene ends were 2 bases for V and 1 base for J; bases not matched to a gene: 3. Germline V lookup: CDR1 SGHDT, CDR2 YYEEEE. This chain's CDR3 is CASSFTGGRNTEAFF. The CDR3 DNA, read in part, is TGTGCCAGCAGCTTCACAGGGGGCCGGAACACTGAA.

This clone was recorded many times. A read error may account for a junction end that differs from germline. The read halts 3 residues ahead of the CDR3 end, with the missing end drawn from the germline J gene. The genes are TRBV6-1 and TRBJ2-1; TRBD2 agrees at 9 bases. The CDR3 contains 15 residues. Germline lookup yields CDR1 MNHNS and CDR2 SASEGT. CDR3 protein: CASREASGEYNEQFF. The sequenced CDR3 bases are TGTGCCAGCAGGGAAGCTAGCGGGGAGTACAATGAG.

Regarding this clone: The CDR3 end lies 3 residues beyond the end of the read and is filled in from the germline J gene. The rearrangement uses TRBV18 and TRBJ2-3; 7 bases are a match to TRBD2. This CDR3 region has 16 residues. CDR1 is KGHSH and CDR2 is LQKENI in the germline V gene. V trimming: 4 bases; J trimming: 2 bases; junction bases outside the gene matches: 9. CDR3 sequence reads: CASSLLREYVTDTQYF. CDR3 bases read: TGTGCCAGCTCACTTCTGCGGGAGTACGTCACAGATACG.